The T cell receptor (beta chain) under discussion was sequenced for a study of blood T cell repertoires in COVID-19. This clone appeared a single time. Trimming cost V 6 bases and J 3 bases; bases outside gene matches: 3. Germline values: CDR1 MNHEY, CDR2 SMNVEV (reference sequence). This CDR3 contains 13 residues. Only in-frame clones appear in the TCRdb table, and some are missing; sequencing was by immunoSEQ multiplex PCR. The sample has about 39,000 clones; over 75% are singletons. This sequence joins TRBV27 and TRBJ2-5, with 8 bases aligning to TRBD1. Sequencing was done on a sample of peripheral blood. The source of this sequence is a human donor in a cohort sampled during active COVID-19. CDR3: CASRLTGEETQYF. CDR3 in DNA: TGTGCCAGCAGGTTGACAGGGGAAGAGACCCAGTACTTC.